The rows below give T cell receptor beta chains drawn from one sample of a study of early T cells in non-severe SARS-CoV-2 infection. TCRdb reprocessed the 5' RACE reads via MiXCR and lists one record per CDR3 protein. The table shows 60,000 to 70,000 distinct CDR3 sequences, with approximately 9.1% occurring only once. Sequenced: whole blood. Receptors were obtained from an adult who was a healthcare worker with PCR-confirmed SARS-CoV-2 infection or an uninfected control (not recorded which). Each CDR3 is given with its conserved first and last residue. A D gene is named only where the DNA matches it firmly. A clone size is listed for some rows: how often the clone was seen (once, few, many), or a class if it is expanded.

TRBJ2-1,TRBV11-1,-,many,CASSLAGSYNEQFF,TGTGCCAGCAGCTTAGCGGGATCCTACAATGAGCAGTTCTTC
TRBJ2-7,TRBV12-3/TRBV12-4,-,many,CASSHDGGQYEQYF,TGTGCCAGCAGTCACGACGGAGGCCAGTACGAGCAGTACTTC
TRBJ2-6,TRBV21-1,-,many,CASSKALGQGLSGANVLTF,TGTGCCAGCAGCAAAGCGCTGGGGCAGGGACTCTCTGGGGCCAACGTCCTGACTTTC
TRBJ2-2,TRBV12-3/TRBV12-4,-,-,CASSFVANTGELFF,TGTGCCAGCAGTTTCGTAGCTAACACCGGGGAGCTGTTTTTT
TRBJ2-1,TRBV19,-,few,CASSMERARVNEQFF,TGTGCCAGTAGTATGGAGAGGGCCCGGGTCAATGAGCAGTTCTTC
TRBJ2-1,TRBV20-1,-,many,CSAPGGPPSYNEQFF,TGCAGTGCTCCCGGGGGGCCTCCTAGCTACAATGAGCAGTTCTTC
TRBJ2-7,TRBV5-4,TRBD1,many,CASSLGGQVGYEQYF,TGTGCCAGCAGCTTGGGGGGACAGGTGGGCTACGAGCAGTACTTC
TRBJ2-7,TRBV29-1,TRBD2,many,CSVRGLAPYEQYF,TGCAGCGTTAGGGGACTAGCCCCCTACGAGCAGTACTTC
TRBJ2-3,TRBV10-3,-,-,CAISESGYTDTQYF,TGTGCCATCAGTGAGTCGGGCTACACAGATACGCAGTATTTT
TRBJ1-2,TRBV5-6,-,few,CASSQQGVRIYGYTF,TGTGCCAGCAGTCAACAGGGAGTGAGGATCTATGGCTACACCTTC
TRBJ2-1,TRBV20-1,TRBD2,few,CSARDRGRASNEQFF,TGCAGTGCTAGAGATCGCGGGAGGGCCAGCAATGAGCAGTTCTTC
TRBJ2-7,TRBV19,-,-,CASSILLDRVYEQYF,TGTGCCAGTAGTATTCTTCTCGACAGAGTGTACGAGCAGTACTTC
TRBJ2-5,TRBV3-1,-,-,CASSQSETQYF,TGTGCCAGCAGCCAAAGTGAGACCCAGTACTTC
TRBJ2-1,TRBV29-1,TRBD2,few,CSVTSGRFNEQFF,TGCAGCGTGACTAGCGGGAGATTCAATGAGCAGTTCTTC
TRBJ2-1,TRBV30,-,many,CAWSVRLASSYNEQFF,TGTGCCTGGAGTGTACGTCTAGCGTCGAGCTACAATGAGCAGTTCTTC
TRBJ2-1,TRBV4-2,-,-,CASSQPSVTYNEQFF,TGTGCCAGCAGCCAACCTAGCGTAACCTACAATGAGCAGTTCTTC
TRBJ2-7,TRBV27,TRBD2,few,CASSRLSGSSYEQYF,TGTGCCAGCAGTCGGCTTAGCGGGAGTTCCTACGAGCAGTACTTC
TRBJ2-1,TRBV6-1,TRBD1,many,CASSGGTGGLILFF,TGTGCCAGCAGTGGTGGGACAGGGGGCCTAATCCTGTTCTTC
TRBJ2-7,TRBV5-1,TRBD2,many,CASSLEASGEQYF,TGCGCCAGCAGCTTGGAAGCTAGCGGCGAGCAGTACTTC
TRBJ1-5,TRBV5-8,TRBD1,-,CASSLALTGGFSSVSNQPQHF,TGTGCCAGCAGCTTGGCCCTGACAGGGGGCTTCTCTTCGGTTAGCAATCAGCCCCAGCATTTT
TRBJ1-5,TRBV15,-,many,CATSRAGAGQPQHF,TGTGCCACCAGCAGAGCAGGGGCGGGACAGCCCCAGCATTTT
TRBJ2-1,TRBV5-4,-,many,CASSTPQTDEQFF,TGTGCCAGCAGCACCCCGCAGACCGATGAGCAGTTCTTC
TRBJ2-7,TRBV12-3/TRBV12-4,TRBD2,many,CASSYTSGSYEQYF,TGTGCCAGCAGCTACACTAGCGGTTCCTACGAGCAGTACTTC
TRBJ2-7,TRBV5-1,-,few,CASSLSDSSYEQYF,TGCGCCAGCAGCTTGTCGGACTCCTCCTACGAGCAGTACTTC
TRBJ2-1,TRBV6-1,TRBD1,-,CASSWDRGGDEQFF,TGTGCCAGCAGCTGGGACAGGGGTGGCGATGAGCAGTTCTTC
TRBJ2-2,TRBV24-1,TRBD2,many,CATSEVAGTGELFF,TGTGCCACCAGTGAAGTAGCGGGGACCGGGGAGCTGTTTTTT
TRBJ2-4,TRBV21-1,-,-,CARGAGDIQYF,TGTGCCAGGGGGGCCGGGGACATTCAGTACTTC
TRBJ2-5,TRBV6-2/TRBV6-3,-,few,CASSVQGRETQYF,TGTGCCAGCAGTGTACAGGGGAGGGAGACCCAGTACTTC
TRBJ2-3,TRBV20-1,-,few,CSARVERGTDTQYF,TGCAGTGCTAGGGTGGAGCGGGGCACAGATACGCAGTATTTT
TRBJ1-4,TRBV18,TRBD1,-,CASSSDRANNEKLFF,TGTGCCAGCTCATCGGACAGGGCCAATAATGAAAAACTGTTTTTT
TRBJ2-3,TRBV7-2,-,many,CASSFGEGTDTQYF,TGTGCCAGCAGCTTCGGCGAGGGCACAGATACGCAGTATTTT
TRBJ1-5,TRBV7-2,-,many,CASSLQQGHQPQHF,TGTGCCAGCAGCTTACAGCAGGGTCATCAGCCCCAGCATTTT
TRBJ2-1,TRBV5-1,TRBD2,few,CASSPGTSGSPGEQFF,TGCGCCAGCAGCCCTGGGACTAGCGGGAGTCCCGGTGAGCAGTTCTTC
TRBJ2-5,TRBV3-1,TRBD2,many,CASSQAASGSIKETQYF,TGTGCCAGCAGCCAAGCGGCTAGCGGGAGTATAAAGGAGACCCAGTACTTC
TRBJ1-2,TRBV4-1,-,few,CASSQAAPKRGEASYGYTF,TGCGCCAGCAGCCAAGCTGCCCCCAAAAGGGGGGAAGCATCCTATGGCTACACCTTC
TRBJ2-7,TRBV12-3/TRBV12-4,-,-,CASKPGLDSYEQYF,TGTGCCAGCAAGCCGGGACTTGACTCCTACGAGCAGTACTTC
TRBJ1-2,TRBV20-1,TRBD1,-,CSAMRDRGLNGYTF,TGCAGTGCTATGAGGGACAGGGGGCTAAATGGCTACACCTTC
TRBJ2-7,TRBV7-8,-,few,CASSLARAATYEQYF,TGTGCCAGCAGCTTAGCGAGAGCGGCCACCTACGAGCAGTACTTC
TRBJ2-7,TRBV5-1,TRBD1,few,CASSAGQGGFYEQYF,TGCGCCAGCAGCGCGGGACAGGGGGGCTTCTACGAGCAGTACTTC
TRBJ2-3,TRBV4-1,-,-,CASSQGRATDTQYF,TGCGCCAGCAGCCAAGGGAGGGCCACAGATACGCAGTATTTT
TRBJ1-1,TRBV28,-,many,CASSFGGSRTEAFF,TGTGCCAGCAGTTTCGGGGGCTCGAGGACTGAAGCTTTCTTT
TRBJ2-7,TRBV4-1,-,-,CASSQGLRGYEQYF,TGCGCCAGCAGCCAAGGGTTGCGTGGCTACGAGCAGTACTTC
TRBJ2-2,TRBV29-1,-,few,CSVEGPGLELFF,TGCAGCGTTGAAGGGCCGGGACTGGAGCTGTTTTTT
TRBJ2-5,TRBV4-2,-,-,CASSSPGYGETQYF,TGTGCCAGCAGCTCCCCGGGGTATGGCGAGACCCAGTACTTC
TRBJ2-1,TRBV4-1,-,many,CASSQGLYNEQFF,TGCGCCAGCAGCCAAGGACTTTACAATGAGCAGTTCTTC
TRBJ2-7,TRBV28,-,-,CASSPPRGSYEQYF,TGTGCCAGCAGTCCGCCCCGAGGGAGCTACGAGCAGTACTTC
TRBJ2-2,TRBV2,-,many,CASSEGTYTGELFF,TGTGCCAGCAGTGAAGGGACATACACCGGGGAGCTGTTTTTT
TRBJ2-7,TRBV12-3/TRBV12-4,-,-,CASSLGGSDEQYF,TGTGCCAGCAGTTTAGGGGGCTCCGACGAGCAGTACTTC
TRBJ2-3,TRBV7-3,TRBD2,-,CASSLTSSKADTQYF,TGTGCCAGCAGCTTGACTAGCTCAAAGGCAGATACGCAGTATTTT
TRBJ2-5,TRBV20-1,-,many,CSASGGQETQYF,TGCAGTGCTAGTGGAGGACAAGAGACCCAGTACTTC
TRBJ2-7,TRBV20-1,-,few,CSAGEPSYEQYF,TGCAGTGCCGGCGAACCCTCCTACGAGCAGTACTTC
TRBJ1-2,TRBV2,-,few,CASSIEFRDYGYTF,TGTGCCAGCAGTATCGAGTTCAGGGACTATGGCTACACCTTC
TRBJ1-1,TRBV29-1,-,-,CSVSGNTEAFF,TGCAGCGTCTCAGGAAACACTGAAGCTTTCTTT
TRBJ1-6,TRBV5-1,-,few,CASSLEGGRDSPLHF,TGCGCCAGCAGCTTGGAAGGCGGTCGAGATTCACCCCTCCACTTT
TRBJ2-1,TRBV2,TRBD2,few,CATGTSGSNEQFF,TGTGCCACGGGGACTAGCGGGAGCAATGAGCAGTTCTTC
TRBJ1-6,TRBV20-1,-,many,CSARDLGGTYNSPLHF,TGCAGTGCTAGAGATCTCGGAGGGACCTATAATTCACCCCTCCACTTT
TRBJ1-4,TRBV12-3/TRBV12-4,-,-,CASSPNEKLFF,TGTGCCAGCAGCCCTAATGAAAAACTGTTTTTT
TRBJ2-5,TRBV6-5,-,medium-sized,CASSYREYQETQYF,TGTGCCAGCAGTTACCGGGAGTACCAAGAGACCCAGTACTTC
TRBJ2-2,TRBV12-3/TRBV12-4,-,few,CASSFGPRGPGELFF,TGTGCCAGCAGTTTCGGGCCTAGAGGGCCCGGGGAGCTGTTTTTT